The 3 T cell receptor beta chains below were found in one sample sequenced in a study of CD4 T cells in relation to SARS-CoV-2 and coronaviruses (dated by TCRdb to the early 2020s). These receptors lack a known antigen. Library creation used the immunoSEQ multiplex PCR assay. What TCRdb holds here is the immuneACCESS table cut down to in-frame rearrangements. Part of the clones is not present; checked against another copy, under half of the missing clones reflect an unresolved V gene, and the others are unexplained. Here the sample has about 15,000 clones; about 81% occur a single time. 30% to 35% of the sample lies in the top ten. CD4+ T cells from unexposed donors were collected before the COVID-19 pandemic (2011-2018). After approximately 11 days of culture, CD4+ T cells were isolated with the EasySep CD4+ T cell isolation kit. Sequencing was done on a sample of CD4+ T cells from PBMCs, cultured in vitro. These receptors came from a human donor in good health.

The rearrangement joins TRBV6-5 to TRBJ1-5, with D maybe TRBD1 (6 bases). The CDR3 has 13 amino acids. From germline, CDR1 is MNHEY and CDR2 SVGAGI. V gave up 11 bases and J gave up 4 bases, with 15 bases separating them. CDR3 in DNA: TGTGCCTGCTCGGACAGCCCAAATCAGCCCCAGCATTTT. Its protein is CACSDSPNQPQHF.

The rearrangement joins TRBV5-1 to TRBJ1-1; tentative D call: TRBD1 (6 bases). V shed 7 bases and J shed 6 bases, with 19 bases lying between them. CDR1 is SGHRS and CDR2 is YFSETQ in the germline V gene. This CDR3 has 14 residues. The CDR3 nucleotides read TGCGCCAGCGGACGAACAGGGTCCGGAGCTGAAGCTTTCTTT. Translated, it gives CASGRTGSGAEAFF.

The rearrangement links TRBV2 to TRBJ1-5, with a tentative D call TRBD1 (6 bases). Germline V lookup: CDR1 SNHLY, CDR2 FYNNEI. Trimming removed 4 bases at V and 6 bases at J, with 16 bases between. There are 15 residues in the CDR3. The CDR3 DNA is TGTGCCAGCAGTGCGCTCACAGGGACGGGTCAGCCCCAGCATTTT. It yields the protein CASSALTGTGQPQHF.